These 21 T cell receptor beta chains were all obtained from the same sample, sequenced in a study of T cells in Graves' hyperthyroidism and ophthalmopathy. TCR beta CDR3 sequences were amplified from RNA transcripts. A first-round RT-PCR of the TCR CDR3 used the HTBI primer set. From the multiplex PCR reads, TCRdb called clonotypes with MiXCR, one entry per CDR3 protein. The sample has roughly 400,000 distinct CDR3 sequences; more than 13% are singletons. The source material was blood. The receptors here all came from a man over 45 with Graves' ophthalmopathy.

Ten or more counts support this clonotype. The V call is TRBV30, the J call TRBJ2-1; D uncertain. The CDR3 is 11 residues long. The V gene's germline CDR1 is GTSNPN and CDR2 SVGIG (reference sequence). Trimming cost V 4 bases and J 10 bases, with 11 bases left between them. The CDR3 loop reads CAWTDLGEQFF. As DNA, the CDR3 is TGTGCCTGGACCGACCTTGGGGAGCAGTTCTTC. Full variable domain (missing parts from reference TRBV30 and TRBJ2-1): SQTIHQWPATLVQPVGSPLSLECTVEGTSNPNLYWYRQAAGRGLQLLFYSVGIGQISSEVPQNLSASRPQDRQFILSSKKLLLSDSGFYLCAWTDLGEQFFGPGTRLTVL.

The chain uses TRBV4-1 and TRBJ2-1; 9 nucleotides agree with TRBD2. CDR1 and CDR2 from the germline V gene are MGHRA and YSYEKL. The V gene end was trimmed by 3 bases and the J gene end by 9 bases; junction bases not matched to a gene: 6. The CDR3 has 14 amino acids. The chain's CDR3 is CASSQGGRAGEQFF. DNA of the CDR3: TGCGCCAGCAGCCAGGGCGGGAGGGCCGGTGAGCAGTTCTTC.

This clonotype was picked up many times. CDR3 in DNA: TGTGCCAGCAGCCAAGGTTCTGGGGAGCAGTACTTC. Its protein is CASSQGSGEQYF. V and J are TRBV3-1 and TRBJ2-7; no definite D call. Germline values: CDR1 LGHDT, CDR2 YNNKEL (reference sequence). The CDR3 spans 12 residues. V gave up 1 base and J gave up 7 bases, with 8 bases separating them.

The V and J genes are TRBV29-1 and TRBJ1-4; maybe TRBD1 (6 bases). Per the germline V gene, CDR1 is SQVTM and CDR2 is ANQGSEA. Trimming cost V 7 bases and J 15 bases, with 21 bases left between them. CDR3 length: 12 amino acids. In nucleotides, the CDR3 is TGCAGCGGCGGTTCCGGGACATGCCTCTTGTTTTTT. This translates into CSGGSGTCLLFF.

This chain links TRBV5-6 with TRBJ2-7, with 8 nucleotides matching TRBD2. CDR3 size: 15 residues. Germline V gene sequence: CDR1 SGHDT, CDR2 YYEEEE. V lost 3 bases to trimming and J lost 4 bases; unmatched junction nucleotides: 9. The CDR3 coding sequence is TGTGCCAGCAGCTGGGGGTCGGGAGGGATTTACGAGCAGTACTTC. Translation gives CASSWGSGGIYEQYF.

To note about this clonotype: This CDR3 fails to terminate in the conserved phenylalanine or tryptophan, so it likely reflects a read error. The CDR3 DNA reads as TGTGCCAGGATCCCTCTCGTCTACGCTGAAGCTTTCTCT. Residues: CARIPLVYAEAFS. This sequence joins TRBV7-9 and TRBJ1-1; the D is unclear. The germline gives CDR1 SEHNR, CDR2 FQNEAQ (reference sequence). The CDR3 is 13 amino acids. V was clipped by 9 bases and J by 6 bases, with 17 bases between them.

This clonotype was picked up many times. The chain is built from TRBV9 and TRBJ2-7; D remains unclear. This CDR3 contains 15 residues. CDR1 is SGDLS, CDR2 YYNGEE, per germline. V lost 0 bases, J lost 3 bases, and 13 bases lay in between. The CDR3 DNA reads TGTGCCAGCAGCGTAGATCCCACGGGCCGCTACGAGCAGTACTTC. Amino acids: CASSVDPTGRYEQYF.

This clonotype was observed a handful of times. The J gene is TRBJ2-5, the V gene TRBV19; 8 nucleotides match TRBD1. Losses at the gene ends were 2 bases for V and 1 base for J; bases not matched to a gene: 3. Germline CDR1 is LNHDA and CDR2 is SQIVND (reference sequence). This CDR3 contains 15 residues. The CDR3 sequence is CASSISGQGQETQYF. DNA of the CDR3: TGTGCCAGTAGTATATCAGGACAGGGCCAAGAGACCCAGTACTTC.

This clonotype came up many times. The V gene is TRBV7-9, the J gene TRBJ2-3; 9 bases map to TRBD2. The CDR3 extends over 15 amino acids. J lost 4 bases, V lost 6 bases, and 8 bases had no gene match. Germline V lookup: CDR1 SEHNR, CDR2 FQNEAQ (reference sequence). CDR3 bases: TGTGCCAGCAGAGGTAGCGGGAGCGCCCCAGATACGCAGTATTTT. Translating it yields CASRGSGSAPDTQYF.

The table lists this clonotype with a few counts. The V gene is TRBV6-2 or TRBV6-3, the J gene TRBJ2-7; 9 nucleotides match TRBD2. V was pared by 6 bases and J by 3 bases, with 3 bases of the junction left unmatched. This CDR3 comprises 13 residues. Germline loops: CDR1 MNHEY, CDR2 SVGEGT. The CDR3 reads CASRTAGGYEQYF. The DNA of the CDR3 is TGTGCCAGCAGGACAGCGGGAGGCTACGAGCAGTACTTC.

There are many counts of this clonotype. V and J are TRBV5-5 and TRBJ1-5; tentatively, D is TRBD1 (5 bases). The V end lost 0 bases, the J end lost 9 bases, and 16 bases lay between the germline ends. The CDR3 runs to 15 residues. The germline gives CDR1 SGHKS, CDR2 YYEKEE (reference sequence). The CDR3 is CASSLGGRNRGPQHF. The CDR3 bases are TGTGCCAGCAGCTTGGGGGGCCGCAACCGGGGGCCCCAGCATTTT.

The chain is built from TRBV20-1 and TRBJ2-7; no definite D call. CDR1 is DFQATT, CDR2 SNEGSKA, per germline (reference sequence). This CDR3 comprises 12 residues. Between the trimmed V and J ends, which lost 2 bases and 2 bases, there was a span of 7 bases. CDR3 in DNA: TGCAGTGCTAGATACTCTACCTACGAGCAGTACTTC. This translates into CSARYSTYEQYF.

V usage is TRBV29-1 and J usage is TRBJ1-1; D perhaps matches TRBD1 (6 bases). Germline loops: CDR1 SQVTM, CDR2 ANQGSEA. V lost 7 bases, J lost 6 bases, and 15 bases lay in between. The CDR3 spans 12 residues. The CDR3 nucleotides are TGCAGCGCTTGCCCACAGGGCCCTGAAGCTTTCTTT. Translated: CSACPQGPEAFF.

This clonotype was recorded once. A read error is possible here, since a much larger clone lies one base away. The chain has TRBV2 and TRBJ2-6; 8 bases align to TRBD1. This CDR3 region has 12 residues. Germline V gene lookup returns CDR1 SNHLY and CDR2 FYNNEI. CDR3 amino acids: CASSQGANVPTF. CDR3 nucleotide sequence: TGTGCCAGCAGCCAGGGGGCCAACGTCCCGACTTTC. Full variable domain (rest looked up from reference TRBV2 and TRBJ2-6): EPEVTQTPSHQVTQMGQEVILRCVPISNHLYFYWYRQILGQKVEFLVSFYNNEISEKSEIFDDQFSVERPDGSNFTLKIRSTKLEDSAMYFCASSQGANVPTFGAGSRLTVL.

The J gene is TRBJ1-4, the V gene TRBV29-1; D ambiguous. CDR3 length: 13 residues. Between the trimmed V and J ends, which lost 0 bases and 0 bases, there was a span of 2 bases. Germline CDR1 and CDR2: SQVTM and ANQGSEA. As DNA, the CDR3 is TGCAGCGTTGAAGACGCAACTAATGAAAAACTGTTTTTT. This codes for CSVEDATNEKLFF.

This clonotype was seen many times. The J gene is TRBJ2-1, the V gene TRBV14; 7 bases are a match to TRBD2. Per germline, CDR1 SGHDN and CDR2 FVKESK. This CDR3 spans 16 amino acids. J gave up 4 bases and V 5 bases, and 11 bases lay outside the gene matches. DNA of the CDR3: TGTGCCAGCAGCTCCCGGACGGCTAGCGGATACAATGAGCAGTTCTTC. Translation: CASSSRTASGYNEQFF.

This clonotype was picked up many times. J is TRBJ2-2 and V is TRBV11-2, with 7 bases that match TRBD1. This CDR3 spans 16 amino acids. Germline loops: CDR1 SGHAT, CDR2 FQNNGV. V trimming: 5 bases; J trimming: 4 bases; junction bases outside the gene matches: 10. As DNA, the CDR3 is TGTGCCAGCAGCCCGAGACAGGGTAGAGTCACCGGGGAGCTGTTTTTT. Translated: CASSPRQGRVTGELFF.

The chain recombines TRBV20-1 with TRBJ1-5; maybe TRBD1 (5 bases). V dropped 7 bases and J dropped 4 bases, with 17 bases sitting between them. CDR1 and CDR2 (germline): DFQATT, SNEGSKA (reference sequence). The CDR3 is made up of 14 amino acids. The CDR3 bases are TGCAGTGTAACCGGGACGGATCTTAATCAGCCCCAGCATTTT. This sequence encodes CSVTGTDLNQPQHF.

This clonotype has a count of ten or more. J is TRBJ1-2 and V is TRBV13; D may be TRBD1 (5 bases). V was cut by 8 bases and J by 3 bases, with 13 bases left in between. CDR3 length: 13 residues. The germline gives CDR1 PRHDT, CDR2 FYEKMQ (reference sequence). CDR3 in DNA: TGTGCCAGCTCCGTGGGGGAGGACTATGGCTACACCTTC. Residues: CASSVGEDYGYTF.

In this sample, this clonotype turned up many times. The rearrangement uses TRBV29-1 and TRBJ2-3; D is ambiguous. This CDR3 has 13 residues. Trimming pared 7 bases from V and 0 bases from J, leaving 11 bases between. CDR1 SQVTM and CDR2 ANQGSEA come from the germline V gene. This CDR3 is CSGRAPSTDTQYF. The CDR3 nucleotides are TGCAGCGGACGGGCACCTAGCACAGATACGCAGTATTTT.

Concerning this clonotype: This may come from a read error, since a much larger clone is one base off. The chain uses TRBV12-3 or TRBV12-4 and TRBJ2-7; D might be TRBD2 (6 bases). The DNA end is more similar to TRBJ2-1, so the J call may be wrong. The CDR3 runs 15 residues. In DNA form, the CDR3 reads TGTGCCAGCAGTACCAACCGGGACTTGACCTACGAGCAGTTCTTC. The encoded protein is CASSTNRDLTYEQFF.